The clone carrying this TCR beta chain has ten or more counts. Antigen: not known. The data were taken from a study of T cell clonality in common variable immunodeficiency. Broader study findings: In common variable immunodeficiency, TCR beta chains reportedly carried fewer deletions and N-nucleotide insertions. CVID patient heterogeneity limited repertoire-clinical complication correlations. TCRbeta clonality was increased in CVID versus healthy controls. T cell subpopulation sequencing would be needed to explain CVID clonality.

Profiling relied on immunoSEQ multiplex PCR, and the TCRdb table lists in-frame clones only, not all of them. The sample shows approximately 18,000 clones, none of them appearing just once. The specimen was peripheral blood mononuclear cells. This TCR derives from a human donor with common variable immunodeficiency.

The CDR3: CASSSRGHYGYTF. The CDR3 DNA, read in part, is TGTGCCAGCAGCTCTAGGGGGCACTATGGC. The chain carries TRBV7-2 and TRBJ1-2, with TRBD1 matching over 7 bases. Read coverage stops 3 residues before the CDR3 terminus; the germline J gene supplies the remainder. V gave up 4 bases and J gave up 3 bases; unmatched junction bases: 2. The CDR3 consists of 13 residues. Germline V lookup: CDR1 SGHTA, CDR2 FQGNSA. Based on the CDR3 plus reference TRBV7-2 and TRBJ1-2, the full variable domain is GAGVSQSPSNKVTEKGKDVELRCDPISGHTALYWYRQSLGQGLEFLIYFQGNSAPDKSGLPSDRFSAERTGGSVSTLTIQRTQQEDSAVYLCASSSRGHYGYTFGSGTRLTVV.